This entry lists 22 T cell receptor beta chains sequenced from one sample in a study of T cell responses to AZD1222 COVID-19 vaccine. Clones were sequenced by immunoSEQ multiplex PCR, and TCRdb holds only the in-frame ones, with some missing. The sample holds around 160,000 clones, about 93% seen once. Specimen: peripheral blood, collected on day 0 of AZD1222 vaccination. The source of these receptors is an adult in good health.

CDR3 nucleotides: TGCGCCAGCAGCTTGGGTACTAGCGGGTCCCAAGAGACCCAGTACTTC. It is translated as CASSLGTSGSQETQYF. The rearrangement joins TRBV5-1 to TRBJ2-5; 9 positions match TRBD2. The germline V gene encodes CDR1 SGHRS and CDR2 YFSETQ. With V trimmed by 0 bases and J by 1 base, 4 bases remained unmatched. CDR3 length: 16 residues.

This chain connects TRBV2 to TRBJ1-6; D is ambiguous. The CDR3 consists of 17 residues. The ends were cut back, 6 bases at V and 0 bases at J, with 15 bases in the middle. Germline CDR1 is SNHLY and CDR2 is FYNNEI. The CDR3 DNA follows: TGTGCCAGCAGGGGTGGCCCAGTGGTCTCCTATAATTCACCCCTCCACTTT. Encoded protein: CASRGGPVVSYNSPLHF.

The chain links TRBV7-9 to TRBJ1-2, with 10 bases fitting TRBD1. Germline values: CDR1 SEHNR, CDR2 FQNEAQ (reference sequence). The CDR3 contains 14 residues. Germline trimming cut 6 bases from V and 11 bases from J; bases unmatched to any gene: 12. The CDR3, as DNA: TGTGCCAGCAGATCCGGGACAGGGGCTATAGGGTACACCTTC. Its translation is CASRSGTGAIGYTF.

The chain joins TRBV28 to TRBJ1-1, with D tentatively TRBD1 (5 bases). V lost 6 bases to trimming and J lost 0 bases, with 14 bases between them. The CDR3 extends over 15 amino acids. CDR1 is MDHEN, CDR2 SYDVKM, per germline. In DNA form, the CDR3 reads TGTGCCAGCAGCTCCGCAGGGTCGGTGAACACTGAAGCTTTCTTT. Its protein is CASSSAGSVNTEAFF.

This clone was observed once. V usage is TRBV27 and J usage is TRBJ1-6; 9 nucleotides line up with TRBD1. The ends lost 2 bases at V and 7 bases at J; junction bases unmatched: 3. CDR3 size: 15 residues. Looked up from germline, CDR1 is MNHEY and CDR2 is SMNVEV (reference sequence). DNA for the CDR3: TGTGCCAGCAGTTTAGGGACAGGGAGGAATTCACCCCTCCACTTT. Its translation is CASSLGTGRNSPLHF.

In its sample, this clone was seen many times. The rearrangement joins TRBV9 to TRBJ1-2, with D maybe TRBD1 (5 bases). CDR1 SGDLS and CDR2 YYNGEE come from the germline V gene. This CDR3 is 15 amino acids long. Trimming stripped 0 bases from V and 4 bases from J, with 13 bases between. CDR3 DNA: TGTGCCAGCAGCGTAGAGGGGCTCGGGAGCTATGGCTACACCTTC. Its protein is CASSVEGLGSYGYTF.

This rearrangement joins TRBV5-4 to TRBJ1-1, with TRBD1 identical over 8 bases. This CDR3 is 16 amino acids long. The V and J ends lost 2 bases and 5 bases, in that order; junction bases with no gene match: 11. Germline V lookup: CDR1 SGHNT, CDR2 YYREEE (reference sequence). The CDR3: CASSLPTQGARTEAFF. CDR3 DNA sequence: TGTGCCAGCAGCTTACCGACCCAGGGGGCGCGAACTGAAGCTTTCTTT.

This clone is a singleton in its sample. The CDR3 is CASSLETGGESPLHF. The CDR3 DNA follows: TGCGCCAGCAGCTTGGAGACAGGGGGAGAATCACCCCTCCACTTT. This chain joins TRBV5-1 and TRBJ1-6, with TRBD1 identical over 9 bases. Trimming removed 0 bases from V and 10 bases from J; junction bases left unmatched: 5. The CDR3 extends over 15 amino acids. CDR1 is SGHRS, CDR2 YFSETQ, per germline.

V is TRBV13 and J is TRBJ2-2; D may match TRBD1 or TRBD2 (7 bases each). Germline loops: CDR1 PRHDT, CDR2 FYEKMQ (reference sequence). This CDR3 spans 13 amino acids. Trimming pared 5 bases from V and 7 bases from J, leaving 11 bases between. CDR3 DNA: TGTGCCAGCAGCCCCAGGGGGGGCGGGGAGCTGTTTTTT. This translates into CASSPRGGGELFF.

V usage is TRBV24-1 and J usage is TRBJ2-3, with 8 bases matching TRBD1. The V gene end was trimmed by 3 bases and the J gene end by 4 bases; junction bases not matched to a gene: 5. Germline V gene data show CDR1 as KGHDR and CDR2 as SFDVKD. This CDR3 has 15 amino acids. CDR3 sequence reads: CATSDPGQGPDTQYF. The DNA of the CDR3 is TGTGCCACCAGTGATCCAGGACAGGGCCCAGATACGCAGTATTTT.

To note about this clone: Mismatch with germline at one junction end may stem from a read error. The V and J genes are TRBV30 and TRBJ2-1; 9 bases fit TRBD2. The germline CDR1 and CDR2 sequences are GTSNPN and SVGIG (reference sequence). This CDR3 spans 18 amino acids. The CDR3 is CVWSRVFGAGGSYNEQFF. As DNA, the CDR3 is TGTGTCTGGTCTCGGGTTTTCGGAGCGGGAGGATCCTACAATGAGCAGTTCTTC.

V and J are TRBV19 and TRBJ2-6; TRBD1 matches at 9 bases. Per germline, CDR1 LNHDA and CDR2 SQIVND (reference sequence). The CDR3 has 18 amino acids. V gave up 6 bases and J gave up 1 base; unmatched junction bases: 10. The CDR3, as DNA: TGTGCCAGTAGCCTCCCACAGGGGGCGCTGTCTGGGGCCAACGTCCTGACTTTC. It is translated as CASSLPQGALSGANVLTF.

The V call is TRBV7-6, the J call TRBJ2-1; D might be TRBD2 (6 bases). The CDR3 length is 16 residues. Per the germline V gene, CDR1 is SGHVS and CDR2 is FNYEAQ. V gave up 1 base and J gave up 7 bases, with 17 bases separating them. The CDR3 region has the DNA TGTGCCAGCAGCTTAGGTGGGAGGTACGGAAGTAATGAGCAGTTCTTC. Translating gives CASSLGGRYGSNEQFF.

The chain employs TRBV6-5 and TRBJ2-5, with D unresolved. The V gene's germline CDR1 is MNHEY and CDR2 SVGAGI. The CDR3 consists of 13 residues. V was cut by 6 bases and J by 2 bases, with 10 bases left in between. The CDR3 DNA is TGTGCCAGCAGACCACGGAGTCAAGAGACCCAGTACTTC. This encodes CASRPRSQETQYF.

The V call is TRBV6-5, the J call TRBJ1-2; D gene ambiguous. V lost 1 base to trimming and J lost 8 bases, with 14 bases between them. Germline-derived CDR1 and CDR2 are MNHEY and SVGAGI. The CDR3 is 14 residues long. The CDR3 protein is CASSYYIGSRGYTF. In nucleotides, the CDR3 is TGTGCCAGCAGTTACTATATCGGGAGTCGGGGCTACACCTTC.

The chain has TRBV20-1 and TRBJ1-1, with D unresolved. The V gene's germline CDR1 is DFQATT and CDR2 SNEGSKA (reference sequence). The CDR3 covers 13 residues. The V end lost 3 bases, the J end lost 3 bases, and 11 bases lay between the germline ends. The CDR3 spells CSASRMVDTEAFF. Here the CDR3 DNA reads TGCAGTGCTAGTAGGATGGTTGACACTGAAGCTTTCTTT.

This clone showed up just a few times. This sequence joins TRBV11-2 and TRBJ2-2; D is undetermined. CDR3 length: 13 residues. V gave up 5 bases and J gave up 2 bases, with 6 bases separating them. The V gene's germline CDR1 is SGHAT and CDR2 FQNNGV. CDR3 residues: CASSPINTGELFF. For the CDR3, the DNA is TGTGCCAGCAGCCCGATAAACACCGGGGAGCTGTTTTTT.

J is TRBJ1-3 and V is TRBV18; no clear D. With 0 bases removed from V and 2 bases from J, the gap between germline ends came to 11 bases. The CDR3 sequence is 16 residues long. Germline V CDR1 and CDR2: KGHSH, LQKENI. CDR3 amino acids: CASSPPFDTAGNTIYF. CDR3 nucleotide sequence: TGTGCCAGCTCACCACCTTTTGATACAGCTGGAAACACCATATATTTT.

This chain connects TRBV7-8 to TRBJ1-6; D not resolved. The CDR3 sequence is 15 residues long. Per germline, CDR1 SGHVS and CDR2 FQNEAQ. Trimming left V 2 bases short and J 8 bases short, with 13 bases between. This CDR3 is CASSLKFRSDSPLHF. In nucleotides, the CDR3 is TGTGCCAGCAGCTTAAAGTTTAGAAGCGATTCACCCCTCCACTTT.

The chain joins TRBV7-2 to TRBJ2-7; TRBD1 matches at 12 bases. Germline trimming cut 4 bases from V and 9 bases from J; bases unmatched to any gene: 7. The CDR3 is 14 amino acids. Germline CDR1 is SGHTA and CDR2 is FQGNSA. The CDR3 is CASSSGQGAVRQYF. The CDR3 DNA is TGTGCCAGCAGCTCGGGACAGGGGGCGGTAAGGCAGTACTTC.

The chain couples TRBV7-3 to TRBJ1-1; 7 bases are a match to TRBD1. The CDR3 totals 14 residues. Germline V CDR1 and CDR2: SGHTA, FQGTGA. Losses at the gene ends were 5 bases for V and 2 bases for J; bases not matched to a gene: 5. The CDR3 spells CASSRQGTNTEAFF. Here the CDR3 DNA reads TGTGCCAGCAGCCGACAGGGAACAAACACTGAAGCTTTCTTT.

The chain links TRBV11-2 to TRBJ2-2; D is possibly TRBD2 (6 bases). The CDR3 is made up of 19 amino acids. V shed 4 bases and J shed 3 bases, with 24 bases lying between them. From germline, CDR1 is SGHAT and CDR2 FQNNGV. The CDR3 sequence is CASSSGPGLVLRDTGELFF. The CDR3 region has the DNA TGTGCCAGCAGCTCAGGGCCGGGACTGGTACTCAGGGACACCGGGGAGCTGTTTTTT.